This T cell receptor (beta chain) was sequenced during a study of blood T cell repertoires in COVID-19. Generated by immunoSEQ multiplex PCR, the TCRdb table keeps only in-frame clones and is missing some. The sample includes fewer than 300,000 clones, 65% to 90% seen only once; the top ten take around 15%. Germline lookup yields CDR1 SGHVS and CDR2 FQNEAQ. The CDR3 runs 16 residues. The trim removed 1 base at V and 5 bases at J, leaving 7 bases unmatched. All enrollees were roughly 18 to 100 years old and from about two dozen US areas. The material sequenced was PBMCs or T cells enriched from blood (not recorded which). The chain recombines TRBV7-8 with TRBJ2-1, with TRBD1 identical over 8 bases. The sequence came from a young man who had recovered from COVID-19. CDR3 residues: CASSLVAGGLHNEQFF. The DNA for the CDR3 is TGTGCCAGCAGCTTAGTAGCAGGGGGCCTCCACAATGAGCAGTTCTTC.